These 18 T cell receptor beta chains came from one sample sequenced in a study of OX40 agonist ivuxolimab in advanced cancers. Assay used: immunoSEQ multiplex PCR; TCRdb lists only in-frame clones, some missing. Here the sample spans tens of thousands of clones, more than 70% being singletons. The sequences come from CD4+ or CD8+ T cells sorted from blood, collected in a trial of the OX40 agonist ivuxolimab. These receptors were taken from an adult with an advanced solid tumor such as melanoma, head and neck, liver or kidney cancer.

The J gene is TRBJ2-7, the V gene TRBV2; D is ambiguous. CDR3 size: 15 residues. Trimming removed 4 bases from V and 8 bases from J, with 21 bases in between. CDR1 is SNHLY, CDR2 FYNNEI, per germline. The CDR3 sequence is CASSVPPPVRAQQYV. CDR3 sequence (DNA): TGTGCCAGCAGTGTTCCCCCCCCGGTTCGGGCCCAGCAGTACGTC.

The chain links TRBV6-6 to TRBJ2-5; unclear D gene. The V gene lost 2 bases and the J gene lost 5 bases, with 6 bases spanning the gap. CDR1 is MNHNY and CDR2 is SVGAGI in the germline V gene (reference sequence). This CDR3 is built from 12 residues. As DNA, the CDR3 is TGTGCCAGCAGTTACCCAGCGGAGACCCAGTACTTC. Translated: CASSYPAETQYF.

This clone was counted once. This sequence joins TRBV7-2 and TRBJ2-5; D is uncertain. The J call may be wrong; the DNA end is better matched by TRBJ2-7. The CDR3 covers 14 residues. CDR1 and CDR2 from the germline V gene are SGHTA and FQGNSA. In nucleotides, the CDR3 is TGTGCCAGCAGCTCTCACGGGCGAGCCTACGAGCAGTACTTC. It codes for CASSSHGRAYEQYF.

This clone was seen a few times. This chain connects TRBV7-8 to TRBJ1-1, with D tentatively TRBD1 (6 bases). The CDR3 has 11 amino acids. Germline V gene data show CDR1 as SGHVS and CDR2 as FQNEAQ. V dropped 7 bases and J dropped 5 bases, with 8 bases sitting between them. The CDR3: CASTQGTEAFF. CDR3 coding DNA: TGTGCCAGCACCCAGGGGACTGAAGCTTTCTTT.

This chain connects TRBV30 to TRBJ2-7, with D perhaps given as TRBD1 or TRBD2 (6 bases each). Germline loops: CDR1 GTSNPN, CDR2 SVGIG (reference sequence). V was shortened by 5 bases and J by 5 bases, with 10 bases between the two germline ends. This CDR3 comprises 11 residues. The CDR3 loop reads CAWLGGNEQYF. The CDR3 DNA is TGTGCCTGGTTAGGGGGGAACGAGCAGTACTTC.

This chain joins TRBV2 and TRBJ1-1; TRBD1 aligns across 7 bases. Trimming removed 4 bases from V and 8 bases from J; junction bases left unmatched: 13. This CDR3 has 15 amino acids. Germline V lookup: CDR1 SNHLY, CDR2 FYNNEI. CDR3 residues: CASSAPGTVHQEAFF. The CDR3 DNA sequence: TGTGCCAGCAGTGCTCCCGGGACAGTGCATCAGGAAGCTTTCTTT.

This chain joins TRBV11-2 and TRBJ1-6; unclear D gene. CDR1 is SGHAT and CDR2 is FQNNGV in the germline V gene. The ends were cut back, 0 bases at V and 0 bases at J, with 9 bases in the middle. The CDR3 contains 17 residues. CDR3 coding DNA: TGTGCCAGCAGCTTAGACTCCCCGAGCTCCTATAATTCACCCCTCCACTTT. Translation gives CASSLDSPSSYNSPLHF.

This clone was observed a few times. The chain employs TRBV27 and TRBJ1-2; D unresolved. Trimming pared 3 bases from V and 0 bases from J, leaving 5 bases between. CDR3 size: 13 residues. Germline CDR1 is MNHEY and CDR2 is SMNVEV (reference sequence). The CDR3 here is CASSFGTNYGYTF. The CDR3, as DNA: TGTGCCAGCAGTTTCGGCACTAACTATGGCTACACCTTC.

This sequence joins TRBV7-6 and TRBJ2-7, with D tentatively TRBD1 (5 bases). Germline CDR1 is SGHVS and CDR2 is FNYEAQ. Trimming took 3 bases from V and 4 from J, leaving 13 bases between them. The CDR3 has 14 residues. The CDR3: CASSFDRTGYEQYF. In DNA form, the CDR3 reads TGTGCCAGCAGCTTCGACAGAACCGGTTACGAGCAGTACTTC. Supplemented by reference TRBV7-6 and TRBJ2-7, the full variable domain reads GAGVSQSPRYKVTKRGQDVALRCDPISGHVSLYWYRQALGQGPEFLTYFNYEAQQDKSGLPNDRFSAERPEGSISTLTIQRTEQRDSAMYRCASSFDRTGYEQYFGPGTRLTVT.

This clone was seen only a few times. V usage is TRBV28 and J usage is TRBJ1-5, with D possibly TRBD1 on 6 matching bases. The ends were cut back, 3 bases at V and 0 bases at J, with 15 bases in the middle. Germline CDR1 and CDR2: MDHEN and SYDVKM. This CDR3 has 17 residues. CDR3 loop: CASSFHTQGYSNQPQHF. The CDR3 nucleotides read TGTGCCAGCAGTTTCCATACACAGGGTTATAGCAATCAGCCCCAGCATTTT.

The chain has TRBV30 and TRBJ1-5; no clear D gene. Germline V gene sequence: CDR1 GTSNPN, CDR2 SVGIG (reference sequence). Trimming pared 1 base from V and 0 bases from J, leaving 7 bases between. The CDR3 is 14 residues long. In DNA form, the CDR3 reads TGTGCCTGGAGTGGCCAGAATAGCAATCAGCCCCAGCATTTT. Translated: CAWSGQNSNQPQHF.

This clone was detected only once. This sequence joins TRBV5-6 and TRBJ2-3; D tentatively reads TRBD1 or TRBD2 (6 bases each). The germline V and J ends were trimmed by 4 bases and 5 bases, with 20 bases remaining between them. The CDR3 is 16 residues long. The germline gives CDR1 SGHDT, CDR2 YYEEEE. CDR3 region: CASSPDPGAREDTQYF. DNA for the CDR3: TGTGCCAGCAGCCCGGACCCGGGGGCCCGGGAAGATACGCAGTATTTT.

This chain uses TRBV4-1 with TRBJ1-1, with D perhaps TRBD1 (6 bases). CDR1 MGHRA and CDR2 YSYEKL come from the germline V gene. This CDR3 is built from 15 residues. V was trimmed by 4 bases and J by 4 bases, leaving 16 bases between them. CDR3 in DNA: TGCGCCAGCAGCCGGGAGCAGGGGTGGAGCACTGAAGCTTTCTTT. It codes for CASSREQGWSTEAFF.

V gene TRBV4-1 combines with J gene TRBJ1-5; D is undetermined. This CDR3 has 16 amino acids. The V and J ends lost 0 bases and 1 base respectively, with 10 bases between them. Germline CDR1 reads MGHRA; CDR2 reads YSYEKL. CDR3 region: CASSQDQPGSNQPQHF. In nucleotides, the CDR3 is TGCGCCAGCAGCCAAGACCAGCCGGGAAGCAATCAGCCCCAGCATTTT.

This clone has just one count. V and J are TRBV12-2 and TRBJ2-3; TRBD2, the table's D call, was not compared with the DNA. TRBV12-2 is listed as a pseudogene. There are 18 residues in the CDR3. CDR3 in amino acids: CASPHLILAGGYTDTQYF. The CDR3 DNA follows: TGTGCAAGTCCCCATCTCATACTAGCGGGAGGATACACAGATACGCAGTATTTT.

This chain connects TRBV4-3 to TRBJ1-4; D is unresolved. This CDR3 is built from 16 residues. Germline V gives CDR1 LGHNA, CDR2 YSLEER. Trimming took off 0 bases at V and 7 bases at J, with 15 bases between the two ends. The CDR3 region is CASSQDSGVISEKLFF. The CDR3 DNA is TGCGCCAGCAGCCAAGATTCGGGAGTGATTAGTGAAAAACTGTTTTTT.

The CDR3 DNA sequence: TGTGCCAGCAGTTGGGACAGCGATAATTCACCCCTCCACTTT. Its translation is CASSWDSDNSPLHF. The chain is built from TRBV28 and TRBJ1-6; 7 bases are a match to TRBD1. J lost 5 bases, V lost 4 bases, and 2 bases had no gene match. Germline V gene sequence: CDR1 MDHEN, CDR2 SYDVKM. This CDR3 contains 14 residues.

The chain couples TRBV7-9 to TRBJ2-2; D may match TRBD1 or TRBD2 (7 bases each). There are 15 residues in the CDR3. V gave up 5 bases and J gave up 5 bases, with 15 bases separating them. The germline V gene has CDR1 SEHNR and CDR2 FQNEAQ (reference sequence). CDR3 DNA: TGTGCCAGCAGCCAACCCAGGGGGGGAACCGGGGAGCTGTTTTTT. This translates into CASSQPRGGTGELFF.